In its sample, the clone carrying this TCR beta chain was seen many times. The data were obtained in a study of CD8+CD57+ T cells in acquired aplastic anemia. Study as a whole: Across the sorted CD4+ and CD8+ cells, DNA amounts averaged about 3 ug.

Germline assignment: CDR1 ENHRY and CDR2 SYGVKD. The V end was cut by 9 bases, the J end by 11 bases, with 17 bases between. The CDR3 contains 12 residues. The authors sequenced patients whose flow cytometry had shown CD8+CD57+ cell expansion. Severe acquired aplastic anemia affected all patients. CDR3 and TCR beta VDJ profiling relied on a genomic DNA template. TCRdb analysed the reads with MiXCR anew, one entry per CDR3 protein. The top ten clones hold over 9.5% of a sample with over 150,000 distinct CDR3 sequences, 40% to 65% of them seen once. This rearrangement joins TRBV10-3 to TRBJ2-1; possibly TRBD1 for D (6 bases). This clonotype originated in a human donor with aplastic anemia. The sequencing input was sorted CD4+, CD8+, or CD8+CD57+ T cells (not recorded which) from PBMCs. CDR3 sequence (DNA): TGTGCCATAAGAGCAGGGGAACCACAGCAGTTCTTC. It yields the protein CAIRAGEPQQFF.